This paragraph reports one T cell receptor beta chain. The antigen remains undetermined. This entry is derived from a study of glioma-infiltrating T cells. Study-level findings and limits: Tissue-blood divergence was below expectation in non-neoplastic patients, above in gliomas.

Amplification of TCR alpha and beta CDR3 regions from RNA used iRepertoire nested multiplex PCR. TCRdb called the multiplex PCR reads again in MiXCR, with one record for every CDR3 protein. This sample has approximately 120,000 distinct CDR3 sequences, with 20% to 25% found just once. Germline-derived CDR1 and CDR2 are SGHTA and FQGNSA. CDR3 length equals 15 residues. V was pared by 4 bases and J by 10 bases, with 22 bases between. What was sequenced was glioma tissue, nonneoplastic brain tissue, or PBMCs (not recorded which). This receptor was identified in a human donor with low-grade glioma or glioblastoma, undergoing nonglioma brain surgery, or in good health (not recorded which). The chain carries TRBV7-2 and TRBJ1-1; D is perhaps TRBD1 (5 bases). CDR3 residues: CASSSWRGHTQRAFF. The CDR3, as DNA: TGTGCCAGCAGCTCCTGGAGGGGCCACACCCAGCGAGCTTTCTTT.